These T cell receptor beta chains were read from a single sample in a study of beta chain features in type 1 diabetes. Sequencing was performed with immunoSEQ multiplex PCR; in TCRdb, only in-frame clones are kept and a portion is missing. The data show about 280,000 clones, roughly 15% seen once. The sequenced sample was naive CD4+ T cells from blood. The receptor source for this set is a man younger than 35 with type 1 diabetes. The CDR3 runs from the conserved cysteine through the conserved F or W. The D gene is left open where the match is weak. Clone size is given for some rows only: seen once, a few or many times, or a class if the clone is expanded.

v_call	j_call	d_call	clone_size	cdr3_aa	cdr3_nt
TRBV30	TRBJ1-6	.	.	CAWRGPGTSYNSPLHF	TGTGCCTGGAGGGGCCCAGGTACCTCTTATAATTCACCCCTCCACTTT
TRBV5-1	TRBJ2-7	.	.	CASSSDWQGPYEQYF	TGCGCCAGCAGCTCTGATTGGCAGGGGCCCTACGAGCAGTACTTC
TRBV30	TRBJ1-2	.	few	CAWFPRVPYGYTF	TGTGCCTGGTTTCCTCGGGTACCCTATGGCTACACCTTC
TRBV10-3	TRBJ2-1	TRBD2	few	CAISGRDSGDEQFF	TGTGCCATCAGTGGTCGGGATAGCGGGGATGAGCAGTTCTTC
TRBV5-1	TRBJ2-1	TRBD1	few	CASSPGTGGYNEQFF	TGCGCCAGCAGCCCAGGGACAGGGGGCTACAATGAGCAGTTCTTC
TRBV7-2	TRBJ2-3	TRBD2	few	CASHTSGGTDTQYF	TGTGCTTCACACACTAGCGGGGGAACAGATACGCAGTATTTT
TRBV15	TRBJ1-5	.	many	CATSRDPGNQPQHF	TGTGCCACCAGCAGAGATCCGGGCAATCAGCCCCAGCATTTT
TRBV10-3	TRBJ2-7	.	.	CAISRGASYEQYF	TGTGCCATCAGTAGGGGTGCATCCTACGAGCAGTACTTC
TRBV7-9	TRBJ2-3	.	.	CASSLGDRTSRDTQYF	TGTGCCAGCAGCTTAGGAGACAGAACATCTCGAGATACGCAGTATTTT
TRBV18	TRBJ2-1	.	.	CASSPRGLLGNEQFF	TGTGCCAGCTCACCACGAGGGCTTTTGGGAAATGAGCAGTTCTTC
TRBV5-1	TRBJ2-5	TRBD1	few	CASSPGQGQETQYF	TGCGCCAGCAGCCCGGGACAGGGGCAAGAGACCCAGTACTTC
TRBV9	TRBJ2-7	.	.	CASSVGGQGRTYEQYF	TGTGCCAGCAGCGTAGGAGGTCAGGGGCGTACCTACGAGCAGTACTTC
TRBV27	TRBJ1-4	TRBD1	few	CASSLSRDSRKLFF	TGTGCCAGCAGTTTATCCCGGGACAGCCGAAAACTGTTTTTT
TRBV27	TRBJ1-5	.	.	CASSPYSNQPQHF	TGTGCCAGCAGCCCTTATAGCAATCAGCCCCAGCATTTT
TRBV5-4	TRBJ2-6	TRBD1	.	CASSLEVTGTSGANVLTF	TGTGCCAGCAGCTTGGAGGTGACAGGGACCTCTGGGGCCAACGTCCTGACTTTC
TRBV28	TRBJ2-3	.	few	CASSLSLRPWTSTDTQYF	TGTGCCAGCAGTTTGTCTCTCCGGCCTTGGACTAGCACAGATACGCAGTATTTT
TRBV5-6	TRBJ1-2	.	few	CATSPGNYGYTF	TGTGCCACCTCGCCGGGGAACTATGGCTACACCTTC
TRBV30	TRBJ2-2	TRBD1	.	CAWSVLGTGSFKTGELFF	TGTGCCTGGAGTGTACTCGGGACAGGGAGTTTTAAGACCGGGGAGCTGTTTTTT
TRBV10-2	TRBJ2-6	.	.	CAVRDLAGANVLTF	TGCGCCGTCAGGGACTTGGCGGGGGCCAACGTCCTGACTTTC
TRBV7-2	TRBJ1-2	.	few	CASSPFSYGYTF	TGTGCCAGCAGCCCCTTTAGCTATGGCTACACCTTC
TRBV6-1	TRBJ1-1	.	few	CASSDSPGKNTEAFF	TGTGCCAGCAGTGATAGTCCAGGGAAAAACACTGAAGCTTTCTTT
TRBV6-4	TRBJ2-3	TRBD2	.	CASSVTSGSWGTDTQYF	TGTGCCAGCAGTGTGACTAGCGGGAGCTGGGGCACAGATACGCAGTATTTT
TRBV6-6	TRBJ1-1	.	.	CASSYRNTEAFF	TGTGCCAGCAGTTACCGGAACACTGAAGCTTTCTTT
TRBV14	TRBJ1-4	.	few	CASSLGGGSEKLFF	TGTGCCAGCAGTTTGGGCGGAGGGAGTGAAAAACTGTTTTTT
TRBV6-1	TRBJ1-6	TRBD1	.	CASSQTGGTSPLHF	TGTGCCAGCTCACAGACAGGGGGCACTTCACCCCTCCACTTT
TRBV19	TRBJ2-7	TRBD1	few	CASSSRDRSSEQYF	TGTGCCAGTAGTAGCCGGGACAGGTCTTCAGAGCAGTACTTC
TRBV4-1	TRBJ2-7	TRBD1	.	CASSHTGTGLKLLGYEQYF	TGCGCCAGCAGCCATACGGGGACAGGTTTGAAGTTGTTGGGCTACGAGCAGTACTTC
TRBV7-2	TRBJ2-2	TRBD2	few	CASTVSGSSTGELFF	TGTGCCAGCACCGTTAGCGGGAGTAGCACCGGGGAGCTGTTTTTT
TRBV7-2	TRBJ2-7	TRBD2	.	CASSHAGTSKYEQYF	TGTGCCAGCAGCCACGCCGGGACTAGCAAGTACGAGCAGTACTTC
TRBV5-1	TRBJ2-1	.	.	CASSLGREYNEQFF	TGCGCCAGCAGCTTGGGTCGGGAGTACAATGAGCAGTTCTTC
TRBV11-2	TRBJ2-3	.	few	CASSSSPVRDTDTQYF	TGTGCCAGCAGCTCTAGCCCGGTCCGGGACACAGATACGCAGTATTTT
TRBV5-1	TRBJ2-7	TRBD1	.	CASSRDRVYEQYF	TGCGCCAGCAGCCGGGACAGGGTATACGAGCAGTACTTC
TRBV9	TRBJ2-3	.	.	CASSVVGGGGDTQYF	TGTGCCAGCAGCGTAGTCGGCGGCGGTGGGGATACGCAGTATTTT
TRBV5-1	TRBJ1-1	TRBD1	few	CASSSGQGTEAFF	TGCGCCAGCAGCTCAGGACAGGGGACTGAAGCTTTCTTT
TRBV30	TRBJ2-7	TRBD1	few	CAWQDRRRAYEQYF	TGTGCCTGGCAGGACAGGCGAAGAGCTTACGAGCAGTACTTC
TRBV21-1	TRBJ1-5	.	few	CASSNPTGPNQPQHF	TGTGCCAGCAGCAACCCAACAGGGCCCAATCAGCCCCAGCATTTT
TRBV7-9	TRBJ2-5	TRBD1	.	CASSPPGDRKTQYF	TGTGCCAGCAGCCCGCCTGGGGACAGGAAGACCCAGTACTTC
TRBV4-2	TRBJ2-5	.	.	CASSPSSQGQETQYF	TGTGCCAGCAGCCCCTCTTCGCAGGGGCAAGAGACCCAGTACTTC
TRBV6-5	TRBJ2-1	.	few	CASSYPNSYNEQFF	TGTGCCAGCAGTTACCCCAACTCCTACAATGAGCAGTTCTTC
TRBV6-5	TRBJ2-3	.	.	CASKAADTQYF	TGTGCCAGCAAGGCGGCAGATACGCAGTATTTT
TRBV29-1	TRBJ2-7	.	.	CSAADDQRAGYEQYF	TGCAGCGCCGCCGACGACCAGCGGGCCGGCTACGAGCAGTACTTC
TRBV5-1	TRBJ2-5	.	.	CASSLARTAAQETQYF	TGCGCCAGCAGCTTGGCCCGGACAGCGGCGCAAGAGACCCAGTACTTC
TRBV7-2	TRBJ2-5	TRBD1	few	CASSYDRAIETQYF	TGTGCCAGCAGCTACGACAGGGCTATCGAGACCCAGTACTTC
TRBV11-2	TRBJ2-3	.	.	CASRLWGGTADTQYF	TGTGCCAGCAGGTTGTGGGGGGGCACAGCAGATACGCAGTATTTT
TRBV19	TRBJ2-1	TRBD2	.	CASSILGGAGDNEQFF	TGTGCCAGTAGTATTCTCGGGGGAGCGGGGGACAATGAGCAGTTCTTC
TRBV30	TRBJ2-5	.	few	CAWSSGPETQYF	TGTGCCTGGAGTTCAGGGCCCGAGACCCAGTACTTC
TRBV6-5	TRBJ2-3	TRBD2	few	CASSLRLAGGPDTQYF	TGTGCCAGCAGTTTACGACTAGCGGGAGGCCCAGATACGCAGTATTTT
TRBV6-1	TRBJ2-3	TRBD1	.	CASSGQGDRTDTQYF	TGTGCCAGCAGTGGGCAGGGGGATCGAACAGATACGCAGTATTTT
TRBV5-6	TRBJ2-7	.	.	CASSLARVYEQYF	TGTGCCAGCAGCTTGGCCAGGGTATACGAGCAGTACTTC
TRBV6-4	TRBJ1-3	.	few	CAPRQEGTTIYF	TGTGCCCCGAGACAGGAAGGCACCACCATATATTTT
TRBV25-1	TRBJ1-4	.	.	CASGEGEKLFF	TGTGCCAGCGGGGAGGGGGAAAAACTGTTTTTT
TRBV6-6	TRBJ2-4	.	few	CASSPLGQRYTYF	TGTGCCAGCAGTCCCCTTGGACAGCGTTATACGTACTTC
TRBV28	TRBJ1-3	.	few	CASKRGLNSGNTIYF	TGTGCCAGCAAAAGAGGGCTGAACTCTGGAAACACCATATATTTT